This entry concerns a single T cell receptor (beta chain). This specimen comes from a study of T cell repertoires in cytomegalovirus infection. TCRdb itself ran the reads through MiXCR, one entry per CDR3 protein. The sample includes just over 300,000 distinct CDR3 sequences, under 20% of them seen just once. The CDR3 is 11 amino acids. Trimming at V came to 7 bases and at J to 8 bases, leaving 5 bases not matched to a gene. Per germline, CDR1 SQVTM and CDR2 ANQGSEA. The sequencing input was PBMCs. The TCR originated in a human donor in good health (CMV status not recorded). Some clones in this sample may be carry-over from other donors' samples. The rearrangement joins TRBV29-1 to TRBJ1-2, with 9 nucleotides matching TRBD1. The CDR3: CSGGTGRGYTF. Here the CDR3 DNA reads TGCAGCGGAGGGACAGGGAGAGGCTACACCTTC.